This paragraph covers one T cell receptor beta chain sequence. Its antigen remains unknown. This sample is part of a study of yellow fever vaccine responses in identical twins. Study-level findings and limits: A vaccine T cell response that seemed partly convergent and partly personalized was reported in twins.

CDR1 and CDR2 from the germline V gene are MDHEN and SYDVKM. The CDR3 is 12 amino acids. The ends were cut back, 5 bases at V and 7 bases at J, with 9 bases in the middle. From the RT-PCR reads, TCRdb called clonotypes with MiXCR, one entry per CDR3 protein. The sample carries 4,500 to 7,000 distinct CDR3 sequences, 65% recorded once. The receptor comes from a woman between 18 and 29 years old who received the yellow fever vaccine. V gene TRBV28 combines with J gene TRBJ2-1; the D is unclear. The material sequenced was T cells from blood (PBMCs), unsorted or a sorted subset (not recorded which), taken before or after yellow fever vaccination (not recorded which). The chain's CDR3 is CASSRPPNEQFF. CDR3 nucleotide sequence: TGTGCCAGCAGTCGACCTCCTAATGAGCAGTTCTTC.